These T cell receptor beta chains were read from a single sample in a study of cytomegalovirus exposure and HLA in healthy donors. The protocol was immunoSEQ multiplex PCR, while the TCRdb copy is restricted to in-frame clones and leaves out a portion. This table holds hundreds of thousands of clones, approximately 87% found once. The sequenced sample was PBMCs. The receptors derive from a woman between 18 and 30 years old in good health and CMV-seronegative. The CDR3 runs from the conserved cysteine through the conserved F or W. A D gene is named only where the DNA matches it firmly. Part of the rows lack a size; the others show once, few, many or a class for expanded clones.

d_call: TRBD1
v_call: TRBV4-1
clone_size: .
j_call: TRBJ1-5
cdr3_nt: TGCGCCAGCAGCCACCAGACAGGGAGCGGTCAGCCCCAGCATTTT
cdr3_aa: CASSHQTGSGQPQHF

d_call: TRBD1
v_call: TRBV29-1
clone_size: once
j_call: TRBJ2-7
cdr3_nt: TGCAGCGTCTTGGCCTTGACAGGGGCGATCTCCTCCTACGAGCAGTACTTC
cdr3_aa: CSVLALTGAISSYEQYF

d_call: .
v_call: TRBV4-1
clone_size: few
j_call: TRBJ1-2
cdr3_nt: TGCGCCAGCAGCCAAGATTTCTATGGCTACACCTTC
cdr3_aa: CASSQDFYGYTF

d_call: TRBD1
v_call: TRBV29-1
clone_size: .
j_call: TRBJ2-7
cdr3_nt: TGCAGCGTCTCGCCCGGGACAGGGTACGAGCAGTACTTC
cdr3_aa: CSVSPGTGYEQYF

d_call: .
v_call: TRBV9
clone_size: .
j_call: TRBJ1-1
cdr3_nt: TGTGCCAGCAGCGCCTCAGGGCCTGAAGCTTTCTTT
cdr3_aa: CASSASGPEAFF

d_call: .
v_call: TRBV6-1
clone_size: .
j_call: TRBJ2-6
cdr3_nt: TGTGCCAGCAGTGGAGGCAGCTCTGGGGCCAACGTCCTGACTTTC
cdr3_aa: CASSGGSSGANVLTF

d_call: TRBD2
v_call: TRBV27
clone_size: .
j_call: TRBJ2-7
cdr3_nt: TGTGCCAGCAGTTTAACCGGGACTAACTACGAGCAGTACTTC
cdr3_aa: CASSLTGTNYEQYF

d_call: TRBD2
v_call: TRBV27
clone_size: .
j_call: TRBJ2-7
cdr3_nt: TGTGCCAGCAGCCACCCCGGACTAGCGGGAGGGCCTGGGTACGAGCAGTACTTC
cdr3_aa: CASSHPGLAGGPGYEQYF

d_call: .
v_call: TRBV27
clone_size: .
j_call: TRBJ1-5
cdr3_nt: TGTGCCAGCAGCGCCCGGTGGGGGCATCAGCCCCAGCATTTT
cdr3_aa: CASSARWGHQPQHF

d_call: TRBD1
v_call: TRBV5-1
clone_size: .
j_call: TRBJ1-2
cdr3_nt: TGCGCCAGCAGCCATGGCCAAGGGGGCGATGGCTACACCTTC
cdr3_aa: CASSHGQGGDGYTF

d_call: TRBD1
v_call: TRBV19
clone_size: few
j_call: TRBJ1-2
cdr3_nt: TGTGCCAGTAGACGGGAAGGGACAGGCCACTATGGCTACACCTTC
cdr3_aa: CASRREGTGHYGYTF

d_call: TRBD1
v_call: TRBV18
clone_size: .
j_call: TRBJ1-5
cdr3_nt: TGTGCCAGCTCACCGCCTACAGGGGGCGGTCAGCCCCAGCATTTT
cdr3_aa: CASSPPTGGGQPQHF

d_call: TRBD1
v_call: TRBV5-5
clone_size: .
j_call: TRBJ1-6
cdr3_nt: TGTGCCAGCAGCTTGGATGCAGGGGGCATGTCACCCCTCCACTTT
cdr3_aa: CASSLDAGGMSPLHF

d_call: TRBD1
v_call: TRBV5-1
clone_size: .
j_call: TRBJ2-7
cdr3_nt: TGCGCCAGCAGCTTAACCGGGACAGTCTACGAGCAGTACTTC
cdr3_aa: CASSLTGTVYEQYF

d_call: .
v_call: TRBV27
clone_size: .
j_call: TRBJ2-7
cdr3_nt: TGTGCCAGCAGACCATCCGGGGGAACCTACGAGCAGTACTTC
cdr3_aa: CASRPSGGTYEQYF

d_call: .
v_call: TRBV7-3
clone_size: .
j_call: TRBJ2-2
cdr3_nt: TGTGCCAGCAGCTTACGCCAGGGCAGCACCGGGGAGCTGTTTTTT
cdr3_aa: CASSLRQGSTGELFF

d_call: .
v_call: TRBV9
clone_size: .
j_call: TRBJ1-3
cdr3_nt: TGTGCCAGCACGGGCAACTCTGGAAACACCATATATTTT
cdr3_aa: CASTGNSGNTIYF

d_call: TRBD2
v_call: TRBV5-1
clone_size: .
j_call: TRBJ2-7
cdr3_nt: TGCGCCAGCAGCTTGGCCGGAGCGGGAGGGCCCCCCTACGAGCAGTACTTC
cdr3_aa: CASSLAGAGGPPYEQYF

d_call: .
v_call: TRBV6-5
clone_size: .
j_call: TRBJ1-4
cdr3_nt: TGTGCCAGCATGAATAGCGAAAAACTGTTTTTT
cdr3_aa: CASMNSEKLFF

d_call: .
v_call: TRBV6-1
clone_size: .
j_call: TRBJ2-3
cdr3_nt: TGTGCCAGCTTAATCCAGGGGCCCACAGATACGCAGTATTTT
cdr3_aa: CASLIQGPTDTQYF

d_call: TRBD1
v_call: TRBV5-1
clone_size: few
j_call: TRBJ1-1
cdr3_nt: TGCGCCAGCAGCCCGGACAGGGGAATGAACACTGAAGCTTTCTTT
cdr3_aa: CASSPDRGMNTEAFF

d_call: TRBD1
v_call: TRBV10-3
clone_size: .
j_call: TRBJ1-2
cdr3_nt: TGTGCCATCAGTGCGACAGGGACCTCGGGCTACACCTTC
cdr3_aa: CAISATGTSGYTF

d_call: .
v_call: TRBV6-6
clone_size: .
j_call: TRBJ2-1
cdr3_nt: TGTGCCAGCAGTTACTCGACCGGGGTCAATGAGCAGTTCTTC
cdr3_aa: CASSYSTGVNEQFF

d_call: .
v_call: TRBV7-7
clone_size: few
j_call: TRBJ2-3
cdr3_nt: TGTGCCAGCAGCTCCCTCGGCGAAGATACGCAGTATTTT
cdr3_aa: CASSSLGEDTQYF

d_call: TRBD2
v_call: TRBV9
clone_size: few
j_call: TRBJ2-7
cdr3_nt: TGTGCCAGCAGCCCACGGGGCGGGGGGATTTCCTACGAGCAGTACTTC
cdr3_aa: CASSPRGGGISYEQYF

d_call: TRBD1
v_call: TRBV30
clone_size: .
j_call: TRBJ1-2
cdr3_nt: TGTGCCTGGAGTGTCCCCCGGACAGGAAGCAACTATGGCTACACCTTC
cdr3_aa: CAWSVPRTGSNYGYTF

d_call: .
v_call: TRBV28
clone_size: .
j_call: TRBJ2-7
cdr3_nt: TGTGCCAGCAGTGACAGGTTCGGCGAGCAGTACTTC
cdr3_aa: CASSDRFGEQYF

d_call: .
v_call: TRBV5-6
clone_size: .
j_call: TRBJ1-3
cdr3_nt: TGTGCCAGCAGGCTCCGTGGGACGGGAAACACCATATATTTT
cdr3_aa: CASRLRGTGNTIYF

d_call: .
v_call: TRBV5-1
clone_size: .
j_call: TRBJ1-4
cdr3_nt: TGCGCCAGCAGCTTGTGGGGGACCGAAAACGAAAAACTGTTTTTT
cdr3_aa: CASSLWGTENEKLFF

d_call: TRBD1
v_call: TRBV27
clone_size: .
j_call: TRBJ2-4
cdr3_nt: TGTGCCAGCAGTCAACAGGACAGGCTAGCCAAAAACATTCAGTACTTC
cdr3_aa: CASSQQDRLAKNIQYF

d_call: .
v_call: TRBV11-2
clone_size: .
j_call: TRBJ1-6
cdr3_nt: TGTGCCAGCAGCCCTACACTCAATTCACCCCTCCACTTT
cdr3_aa: CASSPTLNSPLHF

d_call: TRBD1
v_call: TRBV9
clone_size: .
j_call: TRBJ2-1
cdr3_nt: TGTGCCAGCAGCAGAGCGACAGGGATCGGCAATGAGCAGTTCTTC
cdr3_aa: CASSRATGIGNEQFF

d_call: .
v_call: TRBV30
clone_size: .
j_call: TRBJ2-1
cdr3_nt: TGTGCCTGGAGTTTGGGGACTCCAGCTTACAATGAGCAGTTCTTC
cdr3_aa: CAWSLGTPAYNEQFF

d_call: .
v_call: TRBV7-2
clone_size: medium-sized
j_call: TRBJ2-7
cdr3_nt: TGTGCCAGCAGCTTATACGCGAACCCCCGCGAAGAGCAGTACTTC
cdr3_aa: CASSLYANPREEQYF

d_call: TRBD2
v_call: TRBV29-1
clone_size: .
j_call: TRBJ2-1
cdr3_nt: TGCAGCGCCGGTGGGCTAGCGGGGGGGCCGAATGAGCAGTTCTTC
cdr3_aa: CSAGGLAGGPNEQFF

d_call: .
v_call: TRBV7-8
clone_size: .
j_call: TRBJ2-5
cdr3_nt: TGTGCCAGCAGCTTAGAGTTACGGGGATCCATGGAGACCCAGTACTTC
cdr3_aa: CASSLELRGSMETQYF

d_call: TRBD1
v_call: TRBV5-1
clone_size: few
j_call: TRBJ1-4
cdr3_nt: TGCGCCAGCAGCTTTGGACAGGGTGTTGAAAAACTGTTTTTT
cdr3_aa: CASSFGQGVEKLFF

d_call: .
v_call: TRBV5-1
clone_size: .
j_call: TRBJ2-1
cdr3_nt: TGCGCCAGCAGTTATGGGCAGGGCTCCTACAATGAGCAGTTCTTC
cdr3_aa: CASSYGQGSYNEQFF

d_call: TRBD1
v_call: TRBV5-1
clone_size: .
j_call: TRBJ1-2
cdr3_nt: TGCGCCAGCAGCACCCGGTCCGGGACAGCCTATGGCTACACCTTC
cdr3_aa: CASSTRSGTAYGYTF

d_call: .
v_call: TRBV6-5
clone_size: .
j_call: TRBJ1-4
cdr3_nt: TGTGCCAGCAGTTACTCGTCGGGGGGGAATGAAAAACTGTTTTTT
cdr3_aa: CASSYSSGGNEKLFF

d_call: .
v_call: TRBV6-6
clone_size: .
j_call: TRBJ2-7
cdr3_nt: TGTGCCAGTATACGCAGGGGGGGTGACGAGCAGTACTTC
cdr3_aa: CASIRRGGDEQYF

d_call: TRBD2
v_call: TRBV28
clone_size: .
j_call: TRBJ2-1
cdr3_nt: TGTGCCAGCAGATTGGACGGGAGGGCCTCTAAGCAGTTCTTC
cdr3_aa: CASRLDGRASKQFF

d_call: .
v_call: TRBV28
clone_size: .
j_call: TRBJ2-7
cdr3_nt: TGTGCCAGCAGTTTGGGACCCCTCTACGAGCAGTACTTC
cdr3_aa: CASSLGPLYEQYF

d_call: TRBD1
v_call: TRBV18
clone_size: .
j_call: TRBJ1-6
cdr3_nt: TGTGCCAGCTCCCTCAGGGGGGGGGCGTACGTTTCACCCCTCCACTTT
cdr3_aa: CASSLRGGAYVSPLHF

d_call: .
v_call: TRBV5-1
clone_size: .
j_call: TRBJ1-4
cdr3_nt: TGCGCCAGCAGCCTTGGGGCAGGGACTAATGAAAAACTGTTTTTT
cdr3_aa: CASSLGAGTNEKLFF

d_call: .
v_call: TRBV5-1
clone_size: .
j_call: TRBJ2-3
cdr3_nt: TGCGCCAGCAGCGTTTCGTCTAGCACAGATACGCAGTATTTT
cdr3_aa: CASSVSSSTDTQYF

d_call: TRBD2
v_call: TRBV11-2
clone_size: .
j_call: TRBJ2-2
cdr3_nt: TGTGCCAGCAGCTTTAGGATAGCGGGAGGAAAGGGGGACGGGGAGCTGTTTTTT
cdr3_aa: CASSFRIAGGKGDGELFF

d_call: TRBD2
v_call: TRBV7-6
clone_size: .
j_call: TRBJ2-7
cdr3_nt: TGTGCCAGCAGCTTAGGAGGGTCTAGCGGGGGAGCCTACGAGCAGTACTTC
cdr3_aa: CASSLGGSSGGAYEQYF

d_call: TRBD2
v_call: TRBV4-2
clone_size: .
j_call: TRBJ2-2
cdr3_nt: TGTGCCAGCAGCCAAGTGTTTCGGGAGGCATACACCGGGGAGCTGTTTTTT
cdr3_aa: CASSQVFREAYTGELFF

d_call: .
v_call: TRBV5-1
clone_size: few
j_call: TRBJ1-4
cdr3_nt: TGCGCCAGCAGCTTGGAGGCGGTTAATGAAAAACTGTTTTTT
cdr3_aa: CASSLEAVNEKLFF

d_call: .
v_call: TRBV11-2
clone_size: .
j_call: TRBJ1-5
cdr3_nt: TGTGCCAGCAGCTTAGAGACCGGGGAGCCCCAGCATTTT
cdr3_aa: CASSLETGEPQHF

d_call: .
v_call: TRBV28
clone_size: .
j_call: TRBJ2-7
cdr3_nt: TGTGCCAGCAGTTTATTGGGACACCCCAGCCCCTTAACCTACGAGCAGTACTTC
cdr3_aa: CASSLLGHPSPLTYEQYF